This T cell receptor beta chain derives from a study of tumor-infiltrating lymphocytes in localized non-small cell lung cancer (dated by TCRdb to about 2021). The study in broad terms: The cohort included patients whose samples were collected after neoadjuvant chemotherapy, as well as both smokers and never-smokers and several histologies. Each patient provided resected tumor tissue plus uninvolved lung tissue from the same patient, with the uninvolved lung tissue described as non-adjacent to the tumor. The same patients underwent several integrated assays, with TCR sequencing performed together with flow cytometry, multiplex immunofluorescence, RNA-seq, exome sequencing and proteomics. In total, the ICON cohort was made up of over a hundred surgical patients who had localized non-small cell lung cancer and whose tumors were resected. A total of 45 to 60 patients were part of the paired comparison of immunoSEQ T-cell fraction between tumor and uninvolved lung. Here is what the overall study found, with its caveats: No difference in TCR-derived T-cell fraction was observed between the flow cytometry-defined immunotypes IM1 (good prognosis) and IM2 (poor prognosis). Different pieces of the same tissue were used for different assays, so technical variation could not be separated from intratumor heterogeneity. Because assay coverage varied across patients depending on available tissue quantity, TCR sequencing was performed for only a subset of the cohort. Higher T cell infiltration in tumors than in uninvolved lung tissue was supported by TCRbeta sequencing, consistent with immunofluorescence CD3 counts.

TCR sequencing with the immunoSEQ assay provided the T-cell fraction in tumor and uninvolved lung tissue. Per the source publication's procedure: In the survival analysis, patients were divided into a high T-cell fraction group (upper tertile) and a low T-cell fraction group (lower two tertiles), and the two groups were compared using a log-rank test. A signed-rank test was used to test paired tumor versus uninvolved lung differences in T-cell fraction. Drawn from immuneACCESS, this table holds only the in-frame rearrangements with V and J called that TCRdb kept. Clones are partly lost; checked studies trace under half to an unresolved V gene and leave the rest unexplained. The D gene and trimming were derived from the DNA, and the V and J assignments and clone size from that table. The sample table contains 11,000 or so clones; only one count was recorded for 65% to 90% of them. Together, the top ten hold approximately 7.8% of the sample.

Of note for this clone: This clone's antigen is unknown. No much larger clone exists at a distance of one base, and base qualities are not known.

Patient enrollment in ICON started in 2016, and the final patient was enrolled in 2018. In a subcohort of approximately 78 patients, fresh tumor and matched uninvolved tissue were collected for in-depth immune analyses, with TCR sequencing among those analyses. TCR sequencing was performed on DNA isolated from bulk tissue, without cell sorting. Between the V and J ends, shortened by 0 bases and 3 bases respectively, the junction contains 4 bases. Its CDR3 holds 12 amino acids, cysteine through phenylalanine. The kept DNA is CDR3 alone, 36 bases in frame from the first base. Sequences SGHRS (CDR1) and YFSETQ (CDR2) are obtained from the germline V gene.

The TCR sequence derives from a human donor with non-small cell lung cancer. The rearranged chain carries TRBV5-1 and TRBJ2-7, with no confident D gene call. Source material: uninvolved lung tissue not adjacent to the tumor. In nucleotides, the sequence is TGCGCCAGCAGCTTGGTCGGCTACGAGCAGTACTTC. Its amino acids are CASSLVGYEQYF.